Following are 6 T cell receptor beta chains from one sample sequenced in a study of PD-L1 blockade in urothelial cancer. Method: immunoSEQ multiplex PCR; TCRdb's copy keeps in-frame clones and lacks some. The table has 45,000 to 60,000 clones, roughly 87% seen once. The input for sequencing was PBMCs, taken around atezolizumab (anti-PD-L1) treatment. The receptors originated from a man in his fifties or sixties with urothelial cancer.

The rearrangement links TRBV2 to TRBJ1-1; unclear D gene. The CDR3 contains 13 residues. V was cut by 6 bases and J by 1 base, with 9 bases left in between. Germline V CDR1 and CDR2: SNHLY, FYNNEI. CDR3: CASRREGNTEAFF. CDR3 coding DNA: TGTGCCAGCAGGCGGGAGGGGAACACTGAAGCTTTCTTT.

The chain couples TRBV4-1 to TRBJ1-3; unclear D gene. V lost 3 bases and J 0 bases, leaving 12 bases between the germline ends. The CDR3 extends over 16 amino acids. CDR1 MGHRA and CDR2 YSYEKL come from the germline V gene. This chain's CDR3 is CASSQGTPLSGNTIYF. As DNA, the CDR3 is TGCGCCAGCAGCCAGGGCACACCGCTCTCTGGAAACACCATATATTTT.

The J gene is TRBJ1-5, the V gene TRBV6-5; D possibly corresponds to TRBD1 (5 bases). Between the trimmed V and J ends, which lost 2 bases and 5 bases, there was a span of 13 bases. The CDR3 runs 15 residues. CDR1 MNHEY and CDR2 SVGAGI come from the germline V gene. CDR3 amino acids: CASSYRGTGDQPQHF. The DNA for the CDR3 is TGTGCCAGCAGTTACCGCGGGACGGGGGATCAGCCCCAGCATTTT.

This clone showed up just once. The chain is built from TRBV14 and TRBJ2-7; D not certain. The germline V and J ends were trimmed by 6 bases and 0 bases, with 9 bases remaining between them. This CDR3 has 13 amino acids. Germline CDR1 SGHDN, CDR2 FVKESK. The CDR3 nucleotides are TGTGCCAGCAGTTTACAGAGCTCCTACGAGCAGTACTTC. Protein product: CASSLQSSYEQYF.

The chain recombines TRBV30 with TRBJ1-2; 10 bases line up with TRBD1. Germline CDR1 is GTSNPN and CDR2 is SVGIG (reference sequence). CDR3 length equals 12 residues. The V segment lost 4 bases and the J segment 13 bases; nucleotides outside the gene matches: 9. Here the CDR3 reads CAWTPDRGPPTF. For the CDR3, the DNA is TGTGCCTGGACCCCCGACAGGGGGCCTCCCACCTTC.

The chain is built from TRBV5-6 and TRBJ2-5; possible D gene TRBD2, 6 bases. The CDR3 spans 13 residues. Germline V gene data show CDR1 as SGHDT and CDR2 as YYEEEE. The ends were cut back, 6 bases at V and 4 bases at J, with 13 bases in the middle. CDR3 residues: CASKSRGGETQYF. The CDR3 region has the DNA TGTGCCAGCAAATCGCGGGGCGGAGAGACCCAGTACTTC.